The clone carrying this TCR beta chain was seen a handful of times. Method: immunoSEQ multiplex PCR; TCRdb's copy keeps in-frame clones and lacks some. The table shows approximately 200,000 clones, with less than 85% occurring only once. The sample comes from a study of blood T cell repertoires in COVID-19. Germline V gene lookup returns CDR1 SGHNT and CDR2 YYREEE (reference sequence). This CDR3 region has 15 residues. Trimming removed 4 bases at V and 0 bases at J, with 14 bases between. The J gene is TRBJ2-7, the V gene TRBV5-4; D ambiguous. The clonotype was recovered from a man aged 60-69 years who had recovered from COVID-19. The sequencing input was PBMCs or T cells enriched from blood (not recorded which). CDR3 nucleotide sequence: TGTGCCAGCAGCCGCGAGGTCGGAAGCTCCTACGAGCAGTACTTC. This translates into CASSREVGSSYEQYF.